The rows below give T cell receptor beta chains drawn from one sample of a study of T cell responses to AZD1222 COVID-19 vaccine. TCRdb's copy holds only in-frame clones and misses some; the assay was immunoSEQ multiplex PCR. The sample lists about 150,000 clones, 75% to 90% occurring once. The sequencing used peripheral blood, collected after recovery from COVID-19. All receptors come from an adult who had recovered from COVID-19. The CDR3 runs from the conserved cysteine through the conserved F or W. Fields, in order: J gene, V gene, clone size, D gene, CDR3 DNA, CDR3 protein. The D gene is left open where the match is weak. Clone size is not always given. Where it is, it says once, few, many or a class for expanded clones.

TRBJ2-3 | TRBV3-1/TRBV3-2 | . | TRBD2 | TGTGCCAGCAGCCCGTGGACTAGCGGGGGCCGAGGGGCAGATACGCAGTATTTT | CASSPWTSGGRGADTQYF
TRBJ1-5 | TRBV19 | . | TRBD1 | TGTGCCAGTAGTAGGGGGGGGGACAGGGTTCGGCCCCAGCATTTT | CASSRGGDRVRPQHF
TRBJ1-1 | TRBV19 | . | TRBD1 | TGTGCCAGTAGTTTGTTACCGGGACAGCAGGAAGCTTTCTTT | CASSLLPGQQEAFF
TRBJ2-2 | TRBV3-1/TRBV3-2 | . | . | TGTGCCAGCAGCCAAGTCCGCACCGGGGAGCTGTTTTTT | CASSQVRTGELFF
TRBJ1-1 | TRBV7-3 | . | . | TGTGCCAGCAGCTTAAGGCGGAACGAAGCTTTCTTT | CASSLRRNEAFF
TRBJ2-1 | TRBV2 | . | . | TGTGCCAGCAGGGGGGTGATCAACGATGAGCAGTTCTTC | CASRGVINDEQFF
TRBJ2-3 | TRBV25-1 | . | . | TGTGCCAGCAGTGCGGACCCCTATACGCAGTATTTT | CASSADPYTQYF
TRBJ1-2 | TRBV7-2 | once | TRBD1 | TGTGCCAGCAGCTTAAGTCAGGGGGCAGGTGGCTACACCTTC | CASSLSQGAGGYTF
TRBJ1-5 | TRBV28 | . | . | TGTGCCAGCAGTCCCCTCTCCGGGACTGCTATGGGGAGCAATCAGCCCCAGCATTTT | CASSPLSGTAMGSNQPQHF
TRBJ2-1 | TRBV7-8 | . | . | TGTGCCAGCATCCCGGGACTTTCCTACAATGAGCAGTTCTTC | CASIPGLSYNEQFF
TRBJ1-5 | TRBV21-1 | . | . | TGTGCCAGCAGCCGGGACAGTGCTCAGCGAAGCAATCAGCCCCAGCATTTT | CASSRDSAQRSNQPQHF
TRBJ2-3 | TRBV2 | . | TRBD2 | TGTGCCAGCAGTCTTTTCGGGAGGCAGAGCACAGATACGCAGTATTTT | CASSLFGRQSTDTQYF
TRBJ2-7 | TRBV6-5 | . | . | TGTGCCAGCAGTCTAATGGTCTACGAGCAGTACTTC | CASSLMVYEQYF
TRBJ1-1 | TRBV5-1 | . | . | TGCGCCAGCAGCTTGGCAATTGGGGACGCAGCTTTCTTT | CASSLAIGDAAFF
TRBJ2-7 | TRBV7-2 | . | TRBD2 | TGTGCCAGCAGCGCTGGGAGGGCAGGGACGACCTACGAGCAGTACTTC | CASSAGRAGTTYEQYF
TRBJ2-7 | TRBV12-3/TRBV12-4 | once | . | TGTGCCAGCAGTTTATCAGGGGCCTACGAGCAGTACTTC | CASSLSGAYEQYF
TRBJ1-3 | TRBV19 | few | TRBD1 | TGTGCCAGTAGCCCTACAGGGGTAATCGGAAACACCATATATTTT | CASSPTGVIGNTIYF
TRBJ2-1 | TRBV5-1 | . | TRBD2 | TGCGCCAGCAGCGCGGGACTAGCGGCCACCTACAATGAGCAGTTCTTC | CASSAGLAATYNEQFF
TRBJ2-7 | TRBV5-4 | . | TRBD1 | TGTGCCAGCAGCTGGGACAGGGGGAGGAGTGAGCAGTACTTC | CASSWDRGRSEQYF
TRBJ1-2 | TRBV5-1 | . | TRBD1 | TGCGCCAGCAGCTTGGGGACAGGGGTCTATGGCTACACCTTC | CASSLGTGVYGYTF
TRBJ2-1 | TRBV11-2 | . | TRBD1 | TGTGCCAGCAGGGCCCCGGGACAGCCACAAAATGAGCAGTTCTTC | CASRAPGQPQNEQFF
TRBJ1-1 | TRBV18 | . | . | TGTGCCAGCTCACTCGAAAAAAACACTGAAGCTTTCTTT | CASSLEKNTEAFF
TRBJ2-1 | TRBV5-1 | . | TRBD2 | TGCGCCAGCAGCATAGGACTAGCATCCTACAATGAGCAGTTCTTC | CASSIGLASYNEQFF
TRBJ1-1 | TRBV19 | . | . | TGTGCCAGTAGTATCGTCACCGGGATCGGCATGAACACTGAAGCTTTCTTT | CASSIVTGIGMNTEAFF
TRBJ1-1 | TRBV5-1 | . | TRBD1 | TGCGCCAGCAGCCTACGACAGGGTATCGACACTGAAGCTTTCTTT | CASSLRQGIDTEAFF
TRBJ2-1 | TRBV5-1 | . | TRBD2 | TGCGCCAGCAGCTTGGGGGCAGGGCTAGCGGCTTCGTACAATGAGCAGTTCTTC | CASSLGAGLAASYNEQFF
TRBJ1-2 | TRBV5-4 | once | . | TGTGCCAGCAGCTCCGGGACCCGACTAAGGGGTGGCTACACCTTC | CASSSGTRLRGGYTF
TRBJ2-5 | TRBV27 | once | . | TGTGCCAGCAGTTTAAGGCCTAGCAAGGGGGAGACCCAGTACTTC | CASSLRPSKGETQYF
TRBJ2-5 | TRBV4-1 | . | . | TGCGCCAGCAGCCAAGATCAAGGATATGGAGAGACCCAGTACTTC | CASSQDQGYGETQYF
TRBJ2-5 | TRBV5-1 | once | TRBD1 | TGCGCCAGCAGCTCTTCGCCCGGGACAGGGGGAGAGACCCAGTACTTC | CASSSSPGTGGETQYF
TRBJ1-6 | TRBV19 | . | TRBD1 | TGTGCCAGTCGTGACAGGGACTTTAATTCACCCCTCCACTTT | CASRDRDFNSPLHF
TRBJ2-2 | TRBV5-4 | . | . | TGTGCCAGCAGCTTGATGGACACTGGCACCGGGGAGCTGTTTTTT | CASSLMDTGTGELFF
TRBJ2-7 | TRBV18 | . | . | TGTGCCAGCTCACCCGGGACACAATCCTACGAGCAGTACTTC | CASSPGTQSYEQYF
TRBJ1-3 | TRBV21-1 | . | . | TGTGCCAGCAGCAAAGGGGCAAGCGGAGTGCAAATACCACTTCACTCTGGAAACACCATATATTTT | CASSKGASGVQIPLHSGNTIYF
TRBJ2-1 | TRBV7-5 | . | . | TGTGCCAGAAGCTTGGGGGGGACTAGCGGGAGGCTCAAGCAGTTCTTC | CARSLGGTSGRLKQFF
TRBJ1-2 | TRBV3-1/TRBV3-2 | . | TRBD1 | TGTGCCAGCAGCCAAGATCTGGACAGGGCGGTCTATGGCTACACCTTC | CASSQDLDRAVYGYTF
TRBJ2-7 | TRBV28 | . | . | TGTGCCAGCCTGGGGGGCTACGAGCAGTACTTC | CASLGGYEQYF
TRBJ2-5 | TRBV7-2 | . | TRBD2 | TGTGCCAGCAGCTATACTAGCGGGGGTGTGGTAGAGACCCAGTACTTC | CASSYTSGGVVETQYF
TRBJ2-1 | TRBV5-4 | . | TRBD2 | TGTGCCAGCAGCTTCTTACTAGCGGGGGGGCCGGGGAATGAGCAGTTCTTC | CASSFLLAGGPGNEQFF
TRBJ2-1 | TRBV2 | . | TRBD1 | TGTGCCAGCAGTATGAGGACAGGGTGGGTAAATGAGCAGTTCTTC | CASSMRTGWVNEQFF
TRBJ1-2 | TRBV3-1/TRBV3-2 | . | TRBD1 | TGTGCCAGCAGCCAGACGGGGACAGGGAACTATGGCTACACCTTC | CASSQTGTGNYGYTF
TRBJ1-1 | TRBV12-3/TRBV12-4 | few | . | TGTGCCAGCAGTCTGGGGGGGTCAGCCGAAGCTTTCTTT | CASSLGGSAEAFF
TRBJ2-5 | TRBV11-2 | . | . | TGTGCCAGCAGCCCGGGGGCAGCCGAGACCCAGTACTTC | CASSPGAAETQYF
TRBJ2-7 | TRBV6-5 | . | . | TGTGCCAGCAGTTCTCGGGGGCCATGGGGAAACGAGCAGTACTTC | CASSSRGPWGNEQYF
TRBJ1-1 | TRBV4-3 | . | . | TGCGCCAGCAGCCAAGATAATCGGGGAAACACTGAAGCTTTCTTT | CASSQDNRGNTEAFF
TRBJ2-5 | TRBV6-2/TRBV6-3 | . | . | TGTGCCAGCAGTCGATGGATGGAGACCCAGTACTTC | CASSRWMETQYF